This TCR beta chain was identified during a study of T cell responses to AZD1222 COVID-19 vaccine. Some clones are missing from TCRdb's copy, which holds only in-frame ones; the method was immunoSEQ multiplex PCR. Found here are around 150,000 clones, about four fifths of them singletons; the top ten hold 4.1%. The V end lost 1 base, the J end lost 3 bases, and 10 bases lay between the germline ends. This CDR3 has 14 amino acids. CDR1 is SGHVS, CDR2 FQNEAQ, per germline. The chain couples TRBV7-8 to TRBJ2-7; perhaps TRBD1 as D (5 bases). The material was peripheral blood, obtained on day 0 of AZD1222 vaccination. This clonotype was sampled from an adult in good health. The CDR3 region has the DNA TGTGCCAGCAGCTTAGACAGGACCCTCTACGAGCAGTACTTC. Its protein is CASSLDRTLYEQYF. Using reference TRBV7-8 and TRBJ2-7 for the parts outside the CDR3, the full variable domain is GAGVSQSPRYKVAKRGQDVALRCDPISGHVSLFWYQQALGQGPEFLTYFQNEAQLDKSGLPSDRFFAERPEGSVSTLKIQRTQQEDSAVYLCASSLDRTLYEQYFGPGTRLTVT.